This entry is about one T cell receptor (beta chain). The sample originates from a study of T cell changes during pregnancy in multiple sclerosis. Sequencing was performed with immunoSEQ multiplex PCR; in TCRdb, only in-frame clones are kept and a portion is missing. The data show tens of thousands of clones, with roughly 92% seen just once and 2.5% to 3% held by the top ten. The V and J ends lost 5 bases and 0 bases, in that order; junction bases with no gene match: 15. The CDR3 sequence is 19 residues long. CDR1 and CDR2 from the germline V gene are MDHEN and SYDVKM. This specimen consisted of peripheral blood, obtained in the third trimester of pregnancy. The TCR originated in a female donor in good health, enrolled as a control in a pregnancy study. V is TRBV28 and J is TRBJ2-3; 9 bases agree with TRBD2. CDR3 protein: CASSGLAGILFGSTDTQYF. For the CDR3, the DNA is TGTGCCAGCAGTGGCCTAGCGGGGATACTATTCGGTAGCACAGATACGCAGTATTTT.